The 19 T cell receptor beta chains below were found in one sample sequenced in a study of blood T cells in healthy people across ages. Alongside a J-beta primer mix, a sample-barcoded 5' primer served in a second PCR lasting about 7 to 11 cycles. TCRdb re-derived calls from the 5' RACE reads in MiXCR, one entry per CDR3 protein. The data contain roughly 1.4 million distinct CDR3 sequences, approximately 60% of them seen just once; the ten biggest clones take up under 8.5%. Material for sequencing was blood. Every receptor here comes from a man younger than 35 in good health.

This clonotype showed up just a few times. The chain links TRBV5-1 to TRBJ1-6; no reliable D call. CDR3 length: 15 residues. The germline V gene encodes CDR1 SGHRS and CDR2 YFSETQ. V was pared by 2 bases and J by 7 bases, with 13 bases between. In DNA, the CDR3 is TGCGCCAGCAGCTTTGCACCGAAGAAAAATTCACCCCTCCACTTT. It encodes CASSFAPKKNSPLHF.

The J gene is TRBJ2-7, the V gene TRBV20-1; 7 nucleotides match TRBD1. The CDR3 totals 14 residues. V lost 3 bases, J lost 0 bases, and 5 bases stayed unmatched. Germline V gene data show CDR1 as DFQATT and CDR2 as SNEGSKA (reference sequence). The CDR3 region has the DNA TGCAGTGCTAGCGGACAGGAAAGCTCCTACGAGCAGTACTTC. This translates into CSASGQESSYEQYF.

This sequence joins TRBV7-9 and TRBJ1-2; no clear D. The CDR3 consists of 12 residues. Trimming pared 3 bases from V and 6 bases from J, leaving 8 bases between. Germline V gene lookup returns CDR1 SEHNR and CDR2 FQNEAQ (reference sequence). The CDR3 sequence: CASSLGRDGYTF. The DNA for the CDR3 is TGTGCCAGCAGCTTGGGTAGAGATGGCTACACCTTC.

This chain joins TRBV12-3 or TRBV12-4 and TRBJ2-3; D is tentatively TRBD1 or TRBD2 (5 bases each). The CDR3 has 16 residues. Deletions cut 3 bases from V and 0 bases from J, with 13 bases between. For the CDR3, the DNA is TGTGCCAGCAGTTTCGGGGTGGGGGTTAGCACAGATACGCAGTATTTT. It encodes CASSFGVGVSTDTQYF.

The genes are TRBV10-3 and TRBJ2-3; a possible D gene is TRBD1 (6 bases). Trimming pared 7 bases from V and 4 bases from J, leaving 12 bases between. The V gene's germline CDR1 is ENHRY and CDR2 SYGVKD. This CDR3 has 13 residues. CDR3: CAINRDNSDTQYF. The CDR3, as DNA: TGTGCCATCAATAGGGACAATTCAGATACGCAGTATTTT.

This clonotype was counted between two and nine times. The J gene is TRBJ2-3, the V gene TRBV7-2, with a tentative D call TRBD1 (5 bases). This CDR3 is built from 15 residues. Germline V gene data show CDR1 as SGHTA and CDR2 as FQGNSA. V lost 8 bases, J lost 0 bases, and 15 bases lay in between. CDR3 sequence: CASDSRSPSTDTQYF. Written as DNA, the CDR3 is TGTGCCAGCGACAGTCGGTCGCCGAGCACAGATACGCAGTATTTT.

In this sample, this clonotype turned up a few times. As DNA, the CDR3 is TGTGCTAGTGGTGCCCGAATAGCGGCTTCTAACAATGAGCAGTTCTTC. As protein: CASGARIAASNNEQFF. This chain connects TRBV12-5 to TRBJ2-1, with D possibly being TRBD2 (6 bases). V gave up 5 bases and J gave up 5 bases, with 19 bases separating them. The CDR3 extends over 16 amino acids. Germline V lookup: CDR1 LGHNT, CDR2 FRNRAP.

This clonotype was seen just once. Written as DNA, the CDR3 is TGCAGCGTCCCAGGGGGGGCAAGGGGGGCCCTATACAATGAGCAGTACTTC. Translated: CSVPGGARGALYNEQYF. The chain carries TRBV29-1 and TRBJ2-1; D may be TRBD1 or TRBD2 (7 bases each). TRBJ2-7 explains the end of the DNA better; the J call may be wrong. CDR3 size: 17 residues. Germline loops: CDR1 SQVTM, CDR2 ANQGSEA.

This clonotype was recorded a few times. The chain links TRBV12-3 or TRBV12-4 to TRBJ2-1; 8 positions agree with TRBD2. The CDR3 length is 14 residues. V was clipped by 7 bases and J by 5 bases; unmatched bases: 7. Here the CDR3 reads CASTFGRADNEQFF. The CDR3 DNA follows: TGTGCCAGCACCTTCGGGAGGGCCGACAATGAGCAGTTCTTC.

This clonotype came up once. The chain combines TRBV7-9 with TRBJ2-5; the D gene is possibly TRBD2 (7 bases). CDR3 length: 16 amino acids. CDR1 and CDR2 (germline): SEHNR, FQNEAQ (reference sequence). The V end lost 8 bases, the J end lost 1 base, and 20 bases lay between the germline ends. CDR3 protein: CASPPRMAGAQETQYF. The CDR3 nucleotides read TGTGCCAGCCCGCCTCGGATGGCGGGGGCCCAAGAGACCCAGTACTTC.

This chain joins TRBV13 and TRBJ2-1; 13 bases are shared with TRBD2. Judging by the DNA end, TRBJ2-7 fits better; the J call may be wrong. The CDR3 consists of 14 residues. The V gene's germline CDR1 is PRHDT and CDR2 FYEKMQ (reference sequence). The CDR3 here is CASSSGLAGIEQYF. The CDR3 DNA follows: TGTGCCAGCAGCTCGGGACTAGCGGGAATCGAGCAGTACTTC.

In this sample, this clonotype turned up once. The CDR3 DNA is TGTGCCAGCAGCTTAGGTCGCGGGACAGGGTTCGTAAACACTGAAGCTTTCTTT. Amino acids: CASSLGRGTGFVNTEAFF. The chain carries TRBV7-2 and TRBJ1-1; 9 bases are a match to TRBD1. CDR1 and CDR2 (germline): SGHTA, FQGNSA. The CDR3 runs to 18 residues. The V segment lost 1 base and the J segment 2 bases; nucleotides outside the gene matches: 11.

This clonotype has just one count. The chain employs TRBV7-9 and TRBJ1-1; 9 nucleotides line up with TRBD1. Germline CDR1 SEHNR, CDR2 FQNEAQ (reference sequence). V lost 1 base, J lost 3 bases, and 3 bases stayed unmatched. CDR3 size: 15 residues. For the CDR3, the DNA is TGTGCCAGCAGCTTAGGACAGGGGGGTTACACTGAAGCTTTCTTT. Protein: CASSLGQGGYTEAFF.

This chain joins TRBV12-3 or TRBV12-4 and TRBJ1-3, with D perhaps matching TRBD1 (5 bases). This CDR3 is built from 15 residues. V was trimmed by 5 bases and J by 4 bases, leaving 15 bases between them. The CDR3 nucleotides are TGTGCCAGCAGTCCCCCTGGGGGATCGGGAAACACCATATATTTT. It encodes CASSPPGGSGNTIYF.

This clonotype was recorded a few times. The chain carries TRBV25-1 and TRBJ2-3; possibly TRBD1 or TRBD2 for D (5 bases each). CDR1 and CDR2 from the germline V gene are MGHDK and SYGVNS. The CDR3 is made up of 14 amino acids. The V and J ends lost 3 bases and 6 bases respectively, with 13 bases between them. CDR3 nucleotides: TGTGCCAGCAGTGATAGCAGGGACGGGGATACGCAGTATTTT. Translation gives CASSDSRDGDTQYF.

In the case of this clonotype: This may be a read error: a much more frequent sequence differs by one nucleotide. The rearrangement links TRBV29-1 to TRBJ2-5; TRBD2 aligns across 7 bases. V was pared by 6 bases and J by 11 bases, with 15 bases of the junction left unmatched. CDR3 length: 13 residues. CDR1 SQVTM and CDR2 ANQGSEA come from the germline V gene. The DNA of the CDR3 is TGCAGCGTATCCCGGGGGGACTACAATGAGCAGTACTTC. Translating gives CSVSRGDYNEQYF.

This clonotype was detected only once. The V call is TRBV2, the J call TRBJ2-2; no firm D call. This CDR3 has 12 amino acids. V was trimmed by 4 bases and J by 10 bases, leaving 10 bases between them. In germline, CDR1 is SNHLY, CDR2 FYNNEI. The CDR3 spells CASSAQGSELFF. CDR3 DNA: TGTGCCAGCAGTGCCCAAGGCTCGGAGCTGTTTTTT.

The V and J genes are TRBV5-1 and TRBJ2-1, with 7 nucleotides matching TRBD2. Germline CDR1 reads SGHRS; CDR2 reads YFSETQ. J was trimmed by 4 bases and V by 5 bases; bases with no gene match: 9. This CDR3 spans 15 amino acids. For the CDR3, the DNA is TGCGCCAGCAGTGCGGCGGGAGTATTGTACAATGAGCAGTTCTTC. As protein: CASSAAGVLYNEQFF.

The V gene is TRBV11-2, the J gene TRBJ1-2, with D tentatively TRBD1 (6 bases). Trimming pared 5 bases from V and 2 bases from J, leaving 18 bases between. The CDR3 runs to 16 residues. In germline, CDR1 is SGHAT, CDR2 FQNNGV. The CDR3 loop is CASSPGQPVLNYGYTF. DNA of the CDR3: TGTGCCAGCAGCCCCGGACAGCCCGTGTTAAACTATGGCTACACCTTC.